This TCR beta chain came from a study of T-cell reconstitution after alpha-beta-depleted transplantation in children. Overall study findings and caveats: Newly produced T cells mostly accounted for T-cell counts and diversity one year post-transplant. At day 60, the high TCRbeta diversity found in some patients originated from recipient T cells and thymic progenitors that had survived. In patients about two months after transplant, alpha-beta T cells reportedly arose from several hundred expanded graft clones.

This clonotype was recorded at least ten times. Its antigen remains unidentified. Germline-derived CDR1 and CDR2 are MNHEY and SMNVEV (reference sequence). Trimming removed 2 bases from V and 5 bases from J, with 12 bases in between. The CDR3 is 15 amino acids. A TCRbeta library incorporating unique molecular identifiers was prepared. From the PCR reads, TCRdb called clonotypes with MiXCR, one entry per CDR3 protein. The data show some 70,000 distinct CDR3 sequences, roughly 4.9% seen once. The sequences come from PBMCs, mostly from graft donor cells, collected 180 days after TCRalphabeta/CD19-depleted stem cell transplant. The clonotype comes from a boy less than two years old who had a stem cell transplant for acute myeloid leukemia, so the T cells may come from the graft donor. V is TRBV27 and J is TRBJ2-2; D is unclear. CDR3 bases: TGTGCCAGCAGTTTAGTGTGGGCCTATACCGGGGAGCTGTTTTTT. It is translated as CASSLVWAYTGELFF.